The 18 T cell receptor beta chains given below trace back to one sample, sequenced in a study of blood T cells in healthy people across ages (dated by TCRdb to the mid-2010s). The library was made by 5' RACE. The reads were generated on an Illumina HiSeq 2500. A second 7 to 11 cycle PCR used a sample-barcoded 5' primer and a J-beta primer mix. Using fastp at Q25 and MiXCR, TCRdb reprocessed the public reads and kept productive beta chains. Rows with one shared CDR3 protein collapse into an entry with the most common genes and DNA. Here the sample has 700,000 or so distinct CDR3 sequences; around 43% occur a single time. In total, the top ten clones hold about 32% of the sample. Sequencing was done on a sample of blood. These receptors were taken from an elderly man in good health.

A few counts support this clonotype. The rearrangement uses TRBV20-1 and TRBJ2-7, with 11 bases fitting TRBD2. The CDR3 is 13 amino acids. CDR1 is DFQATT and CDR2 is SNEGSKA in the germline V gene (reference sequence). V lost 4 bases to trimming and J lost 4 bases; unmatched junction nucleotides: 3. CDR3 residues: CSAISGGGYEQYF. The CDR3 DNA reads TGCAGTGCTATTAGCGGGGGGGGGTACGAGCAGTACTTC.

The V gene is TRBV6-1, the J gene TRBJ2-5, with 8 bases matching TRBD1. Germline V lookup: CDR1 MNHNS, CDR2 SASEGT. J gave up 1 base and V 6 bases, and 7 bases lay outside the gene matches. This CDR3 spans 15 amino acids. In nucleotides, the CDR3 is TGTGCCAGCAGACCCGTACAGGGGGGCCAAGAGACCCAGTACTTC. Its translation is CASRPVQGGQETQYF.

The chain couples TRBV7-6 to TRBJ2-7; D unresolved. The CDR3 contains 14 residues. V was trimmed by 1 base and J by 5 bases, leaving 12 bases between them. CDR1 SGHVS and CDR2 FNYEAQ come from the germline V gene. The DNA of the CDR3 is TGTGCCAGCAGCTTAGGCCTACCTCCAGACGAGCAGTACTTC. Protein product: CASSLGLPPDEQYF.

This clonotype was counted only a few times. This chain links TRBV4-1 with TRBJ2-4; maybe TRBD2 (5 bases). V was pared by 0 bases and J by 3 bases, with 12 bases between. Germline assignment: CDR1 MGHRA and CDR2 YSYEKL. This CDR3 contains 16 residues. CDR3 DNA sequence: TGCGCCAGCAGCCAAGATCGGGGAAACCTCAAAAACATTCAGTACTTC. This sequence encodes CASSQDRGNLKNIQYF.

The genes are TRBV24-1 and TRBJ2-5, with D perhaps TRBD1 (6 bases). The V end was cut by 3 bases, the J end by 9 bases, with 7 bases between. This CDR3 has 11 residues. Per germline, CDR1 KGHDR and CDR2 SFDVKD. As DNA, the CDR3 is TGTGCCACCAGTGATGGGACACCCCAGTACTTC. Translation gives CATSDGTPQYF.

The rearrangement uses TRBV2 and TRBJ1-1; 12 nucleotides match TRBD1. In germline, CDR1 is SNHLY, CDR2 FYNNEI. Unmatched junction bases numbered 5, after V lost 5 bases and J lost 1 base. The CDR3 covers 16 residues. The DNA for the CDR3 is TGTGCCAGCAGTAAGGGGACAGGGGGCAGGAACACTGAAGCTTTCTTT. It encodes CASSKGTGGRNTEAFF.

As for this clonotype: A much bigger clone sits one base away, suggesting this may be a read error. The chain carries TRBV7-9 and TRBJ1-2; D is undetermined. This CDR3 has 14 residues. Germline V CDR1 and CDR2: SEHNR, FQNEAQ (reference sequence). Here the CDR3 reads CASSNGPGNYGYAF. The CDR3 DNA sequence: TGTGCCAGCAGCAACGGGCCGGGAAACTATGGCTACGCCTTC.

This rearrangement joins TRBV5-5 to TRBJ2-5; TRBD2 matches 8 bases. Germline V gene sequence: CDR1 SGHKS, CDR2 YYEKEE (reference sequence). CDR3 length: 17 amino acids. Trimming took 4 bases from V and 5 from J; bases not matched to a gene: 16. As DNA, the CDR3 is TGTGCCAGCAGCGTGATTTCGACTAGCGAGGGGAGTGAGACCCAGTACTTC. Translating it yields CASSVISTSEGSETQYF.

This chain uses TRBV6-2 or TRBV6-3 with TRBJ1-1, with unresolved D. V lost 2 bases, J lost 5 bases, and 15 bases lay in between. CDR1 is MNHEY and CDR2 is SVGEGT in the germline V gene. This CDR3 is 15 amino acids long. The CDR3: CASSYREGIRTEAFF. The DNA for the CDR3 is TGTGCCAGCAGTTACCGGGAGGGTATTAGGACTGAAGCTTTCTTT.

The table lists this clonotype with a few counts. The rearrangement joins TRBV5-1 to TRBJ2-3; D possibly matches TRBD1 or TRBD2 (5 bases each). This CDR3 has 16 residues. Germline V CDR1 and CDR2: SGHRS, YFSETQ. V lost 0 bases to trimming and J lost 0 bases, with 11 bases between them. The CDR3 is CASSLVGRTSTDTQYF. The CDR3 nucleotides read TGCGCCAGCAGCTTGGTGGGACGCACTAGCACAGATACGCAGTATTTT.

This clonotype showed up many times. The genes are TRBV6-6 and TRBJ2-5; D gene uncertain. The CDR3 totals 13 residues. V lost 5 bases, J lost 5 bases, and 12 bases lay in between. Germline loops: CDR1 MNHNY, CDR2 SVGAGI (reference sequence). The CDR3 sequence is CASSPDPRETQYF. CDR3 nucleotide sequence: TGTGCCAGCAGTCCCGACCCGCGGGAGACCCAGTACTTC.

This chain uses TRBV20-1 with TRBJ2-7; unclear D gene. The CDR3 sequence is 12 residues long. The V gene's germline CDR1 is DFQATT and CDR2 SNEGSKA (reference sequence). Trimming cost V 5 bases and J 3 bases, with 11 bases left between them. The CDR3 DNA reads TGCAGTGCTGGAAAGATTGACTACGAGCAGTACTTC. Protein product: CSAGKIDYEQYF.

This chain joins TRBV7-2 and TRBJ2-7, with D possibly being TRBD1 (6 bases). The V gene lost 5 bases and the J gene lost 2 bases, with 13 bases spanning the gap. Germline CDR1 SGHTA, CDR2 FQGNSA. CDR3 length: 14 residues. In nucleotides, the CDR3 is TGTGCCAGCAGCAGCACAGGGCCCCCCTACGAGCAGTACTTC. Encoded protein: CASSSTGPPYEQYF.

The V gene is TRBV7-2, the J gene TRBJ2-3; 8 bases are a match to TRBD2. The CDR3 has 15 residues. The J segment lost 4 bases and the V segment lost 3 bases, leaving 6 bases of the junction unmatched. The germline V gene has CDR1 SGHTA and CDR2 FQGNSA. As DNA, the CDR3 is TGTGCCAGCAGCTTGACCGGGAGGGCCGCAGATACGCAGTATTTT. It codes for CASSLTGRAADTQYF.

This clonotype occurred a few times. The V call is TRBV20-1, the J call TRBJ2-5; D is unresolved. Germline CDR1 reads DFQATT; CDR2 reads SNEGSKA (reference sequence). CDR3 length: 14 residues. V lost 0 bases to trimming and J lost 2 bases, with 10 bases between them. The CDR3 sequence: CSARDPRLQETQYF. The CDR3 bases are TGCAGTGCTAGAGATCCCAGGCTGCAAGAGACCCAGTACTTC.

The chain uses TRBV6-5 and TRBJ1-6; no clear D gene. V was clipped by 3 bases and J by 7 bases, with 19 bases between them. CDR3 length: 17 amino acids. Germline CDR1 reads MNHEY; CDR2 reads SVGAGI. CDR3 protein: CASSYSPRLASNSPLHF. The CDR3 coding sequence is TGTGCCAGCAGTTATTCCCCCCGACTTGCGTCGAATTCACCCCTCCACTTT.

The CDR3 loop reads CASSKDRGWSFF. The CDR3 DNA reads as TGTGCCAGCAGCAAGGACAGGGGATGGTCTTTCTTT. The chain combines TRBV13 with TRBJ1-1; TRBD1 aligns across 9 bases. The CDR3 covers 12 residues. Germline V gene sequence: CDR1 PRHDT, CDR2 FYEKMQ (reference sequence). After removal of 5 bases from V and 12 bases from J, the junction contained 7 bases not matched to a gene. Supplemented by reference TRBV13 and TRBJ1-1, the full variable domain reads AAGVIQSPRHLIKEKRETATLKCYPIPRHDTVYWYQQGPGQDPQFLISFYEKMQSDKGSIPDRFSAQQFSDYHSELNMSSLELGDSALYFCASSKDRGWSFFGQGTRLTVV.

This chain connects TRBV6-5 to TRBJ1-4; 7 bases line up with TRBD1. Trimming cost V 5 bases and J 7 bases; bases outside gene matches: 4. There are 13 residues in the CDR3. The V gene's germline CDR1 is MNHEY and CDR2 SVGAGI. In DNA, the CDR3 is TGTGCCAGCAGTACCAGGGGGATTGAAAAACTGTTTTTT. Translating gives CASSTRGIEKLFF.